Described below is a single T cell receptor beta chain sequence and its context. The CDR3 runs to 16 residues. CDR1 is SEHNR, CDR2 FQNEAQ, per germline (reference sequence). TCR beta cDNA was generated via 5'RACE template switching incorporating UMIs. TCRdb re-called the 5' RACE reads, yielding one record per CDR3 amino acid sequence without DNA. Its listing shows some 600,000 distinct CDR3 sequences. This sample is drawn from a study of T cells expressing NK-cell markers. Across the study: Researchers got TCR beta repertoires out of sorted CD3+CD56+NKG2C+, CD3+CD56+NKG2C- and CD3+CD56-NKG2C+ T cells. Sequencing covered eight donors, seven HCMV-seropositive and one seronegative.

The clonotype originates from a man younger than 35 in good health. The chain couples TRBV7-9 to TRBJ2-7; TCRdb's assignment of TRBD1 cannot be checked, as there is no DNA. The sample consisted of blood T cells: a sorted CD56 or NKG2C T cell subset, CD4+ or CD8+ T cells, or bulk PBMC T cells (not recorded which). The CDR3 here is CASSLLDPPGGYEQYF.